Below are 26 T cell receptor beta chains sequenced from a single sample in a study of shared clonotypes between healthy human individuals. Only in-frame clones appear in the TCRdb table, and some are missing; sequencing was by immunoSEQ multiplex PCR. The sample lists around 2.5 million clones, 93% seen once, with about 0.34% in the top ten. Sample: naive CD4+ T cells from PBMCs. The sample's subset: CD45RA+ positively selected. The receptors shown here come from a young man in good health. Some clones in this sample may be carry-over from other donors' samples.

A note on this clone: One junction end disagrees with the germline gene, perhaps due to a read error. The chain carries TRBV7-2 and TRBJ1-5, with D hard to call. The length of the CDR3 is 13 residues. The V gene's germline CDR1 is SGHTA and CDR2 FQGNSA. CDR3 DNA sequence: TGTGCCTGCAGCCCCGACCTACTTCAGCCCCAGCATTTT. Its protein product is CACSPDLLQPQHF.

V gene TRBV28 combines with J gene TRBJ1-1, with 9 bases identical to TRBD1. CDR3 length equals 17 residues. V shed 0 bases, J shed 11 bases, and the junction held 16 bases outside the gene matches. Germline V gene lookup returns CDR1 MDHEN and CDR2 SYDVKM. The DNA for the CDR3 is TGTGCCAGCAGTTTATGGGGGCTAGGACAGGGGCCCTGGGGTGCTTTCTTT. The encoded protein is CASSLWGLGQGPWGAFF. The full variable domain, with the rest looked up from reference TRBV28 and TRBJ1-1, is DVKVTQSSRYLVKRTGEKVFLECVQDMDHENMFWYRQDPGLGLRLIYFSYDVKMKEKGDIPEGYSVSREKKERFSLILESASTNQTSMYLCASSLWGLGQGPWGAFFGQGTRLTVV.

This chain uses TRBV5-1 with TRBJ2-2; no firm D call. CDR3 length: 14 residues. V lost 4 bases to trimming and J lost 3 bases, with 10 bases between them. From germline, CDR1 is SGHRS and CDR2 YFSETQ. CDR3 nucleotides: TGCGCCAGCAGCCCCAGCATAGACACCGGGGAGCTGTTTTTT. Translating gives CASSPSIDTGELFF.

The chain uses TRBV28 and TRBJ2-7, with D maybe TRBD2 (6 bases). The germline V gene encodes CDR1 MDHEN and CDR2 SYDVKM. This CDR3 is 14 amino acids long. Deletions cut 6 bases from V and 3 bases from J, with 15 bases between. CDR3 protein: CASSERGLNYEQYF. Here the CDR3 DNA reads TGTGCCAGCAGCGAACGGGGACTCAACTACGAGCAGTACTTC.

The chain recombines TRBV6-1 with TRBJ2-1; the match to TRBD2 covers 10 bases. The CDR3 length is 15 residues. The germline gives CDR1 MNHNS, CDR2 SASEGT. V gave up 2 bases and J gave up 4 bases; unmatched junction bases: 2. The CDR3 is CASSEQAGGYNEQFF. Here the CDR3 DNA reads TGTGCCAGCAGTGAACAAGCGGGAGGGTACAATGAGCAGTTCTTC.

This clone was seen once. The rearrangement joins TRBV7-2 to TRBJ2-5; 7 nucleotides agree with TRBD2. This CDR3 is 13 amino acids long. The V gene end was trimmed by 4 bases and the J gene end by 3 bases; junction bases not matched to a gene: 2. CDR1 and CDR2 from the germline V gene are SGHTA and FQGNSA. DNA of the CDR3: TGTGCCAGCAGCTGGGGGGGGGAAGAGACCCAGTACTTC. Translated: CASSWGGEETQYF.

V usage is TRBV28 and J usage is TRBJ1-5; no reliable D call. Germline assignment: CDR1 MDHEN and CDR2 SYDVKM. Trimming took off 9 bases at V and 0 bases at J, with 6 bases between the two ends. The CDR3 length is 12 residues. The CDR3 spells CASCGSNQPQHF. DNA of the CDR3: TGTGCCAGTTGTGGTAGCAATCAGCCCCAGCATTTT.

Points on this clone: The same CDR3 also results from other DNA sequences found in this sample. V and J are TRBV28 and TRBJ1-4; TRBD1 agrees at 9 bases. Looked up from germline, CDR1 is MDHEN and CDR2 is SYDVKM. CDR3 length: 14 amino acids. J was trimmed by 5 bases and V by 4 bases; bases with no gene match: 2. The CDR3 here is CASSSGQGNEKLFF. CDR3 sequence (DNA): TGTGCCAGCAGTTCGGGACAGGGAAATGAAAAACTGTTTTTT.

CDR3 residues: CASSIQGSNYGYTF. The CDR3 region has the DNA TGTGCCAGCAGCATACAGGGGTCTAACTATGGCTACACCTTC. The rearrangement joins TRBV5-5 to TRBJ1-2; the match to TRBD1 covers 7 bases. This CDR3 region has 14 residues. Germline V lookup: CDR1 SGHKS, CDR2 YYEKEE (reference sequence). J was trimmed by 0 bases and V by 4 bases; bases with no gene match: 3.

The chain employs TRBV19 and TRBJ2-3, with 10 bases fitting TRBD1. Unmatched junction bases numbered 13, after V lost 6 bases and J lost 7 bases. CDR3 length: 16 residues. From germline, CDR1 is LNHDA and CDR2 SQIVND (reference sequence). CDR3 sequence (DNA): TGTGCCAGTAGCAAGAAAGGACAGGGGGACCCTTATACGCAGTATTTT. Translating it yields CASSKKGQGDPYTQYF.

The rearrangement uses TRBV4-3 and TRBJ2-7; weak D call: TRBD2 (6 bases). This CDR3 has 16 residues. Germline V gene sequence: CDR1 LGHNA, CDR2 YSLEER. V lost 0 bases and J 1 base, leaving 13 bases between the germline ends. CDR3 coding DNA: TGCGCCAGCAGCCAAGATCTAGCGCATAAGTCCTACGAGCAGTACTTC. It specifies CASSQDLAHKSYEQYF.

This sequence joins TRBV28 and TRBJ2-5; D ambiguous. The better agreement between TRBJ2-7 and the DNA end casts doubt on the J call. Germline V gene sequence: CDR1 MDHEN, CDR2 SYDVKM. There are 11 residues in the CDR3. In DNA form, the CDR3 reads TGTGCCAGCACCTCCTTCTCCGAGCAGTACTTC. Its protein is CASTSFSEQYF.

CDR3 nucleotides: TGTGCCAGCAGACCCCAGACCGGTTTAGCCAAAAACATTCAGTACTTC. Protein: CASRPQTGLAKNIQYF. The chain is built from TRBV2 and TRBJ2-4; D gene ambiguous. Trimming stripped 6 bases from V and 0 bases from J, with 15 bases between. CDR1 SNHLY and CDR2 FYNNEI come from the germline V gene. The CDR3 is 16 amino acids. The whole variable domain, filled in from reference TRBV2 and TRBJ2-4, reads EPEVTQTPSHQVTQMGQEVILRCVPISNHLYFYWYRQILGQKVEFLVSFYNNEISEKSEIFDDQFSVERPDGSNFTLKIRSTKLEDSAMYFCASRPQTGLAKNIQYFGAGTRLSVL.

The genes are TRBV25-1 and TRBJ1-4; D may be TRBD1 (5 bases). Per germline, CDR1 MGHDK and CDR2 SYGVNS. The CDR3 covers 14 residues. V dropped 4 bases and J dropped 7 bases, with 13 bases sitting between them. This chain's CDR3 is CASSASDSGEKLFF. The CDR3 DNA reads TGTGCCAGCAGTGCTTCAGACAGTGGTGAAAAACTGTTTTTT.

V usage is TRBV7-2 and J usage is TRBJ1-5, with D maybe TRBD1 (5 bases). The CDR3 has 17 residues. V lost 4 bases and J lost 1, with 17 bases in between. Germline V gene lookup returns CDR1 SGHTA and CDR2 FQGNSA. The CDR3 protein is CASSSGRGSNSNQPQHF. In DNA form, the CDR3 reads TGTGCCAGCAGCTCAGGCCGGGGGAGCAACAGCAATCAGCCCCAGCATTTT.

This chain joins TRBV28 and TRBJ1-6, with a tentative D call TRBD1 (5 bases). CDR1 and CDR2 (germline): MDHEN, SYDVKM. This CDR3 is built from 14 residues. Trimming took 5 bases from V and 10 from J, leaving 15 bases between them. The CDR3, as DNA: TGTGCCAGCAGTCCTTGGGCCTCAGGGTCACCCCTCCACTTT. Protein sequence: CASSPWASGSPLHF.

This clone was counted once. The rearrangement links TRBV5-8 to TRBJ1-5; 9 bases are a match to TRBD1. The CDR3 is made up of 15 amino acids. Trimming at V came to 4 bases and at J to 6 bases, leaving 8 bases not matched to a gene. Germline CDR1 and CDR2: SGHTS and YDEGEE. In DNA form, the CDR3 reads TGTGCCAGCAGCCCCGGGACAGGGCATCGTCAGCCCCAGCATTTT. Translation: CASSPGTGHRQPQHF.

The rearrangement uses TRBV7-9 and TRBJ2-1, with 13 positions matching TRBD2. Germline lookup yields CDR1 SEHNR and CDR2 FQNEAQ (reference sequence). V shed 7 bases, J shed 0 bases, and the junction held 9 bases outside the gene matches. The CDR3 spans 18 residues. The chain's CDR3 is CASTKGLAGSSSYNEQFF. The CDR3 DNA reads as TGTGCCAGCACCAAGGGACTAGCGGGAAGCAGCTCCTACAATGAGCAGTTCTTC.

This rearrangement joins TRBV28 to TRBJ1-3, with no clear D. The CDR3 consists of 16 residues. Germline CDR1 reads MDHEN; CDR2 reads SYDVKM. Trimming left V 4 bases short and J 2 bases short, with 15 bases between. The CDR3 sequence: CASSSFDPGPGNTIYF. CDR3 sequence (DNA): TGTGCCAGCAGTTCCTTCGACCCGGGCCCTGGAAACACCATATATTTT.

In DNA, the CDR3 is TGCGCCAGCAGCCACGGGACTAGCGTCCTCTTCCGAAGCTCCTACAATGAGCAGTTCTTC. It yields the protein CASSHGTSVLFRSSYNEQFF. The chain employs TRBV4-1 and TRBJ2-1; TRBD2 matches 10 bases. Germline V lookup: CDR1 MGHRA, CDR2 YSYEKL. The length of the CDR3 is 20 residues. With 3 bases clipped from V and 0 bases from J, the junction kept 14 bases outside the gene matches.

The chain couples TRBV28 to TRBJ2-1, with 15 bases fitting TRBD2. The CDR3 is 15 amino acids. J was trimmed by 7 bases and V by 5 bases; bases with no gene match: 3. Germline-derived CDR1 and CDR2 are MDHEN and SYDVKM. The CDR3, as DNA: TGTGCCAGCAGTGGGGGACTAGCGGGAGGTAATGAGCAGTTCTTC. Translated, it gives CASSGGLAGGNEQFF.

This chain connects TRBV28 to TRBJ1-5; no clear D gene. Trimming shortened V by 4 bases and J by 6 bases, and 13 bases separated the two germline ends. CDR3 length: 14 amino acids. Per the germline V gene, CDR1 is MDHEN and CDR2 is SYDVKM. As DNA, the CDR3 is TGTGCCAGCAGTTCAGCTCACAGACCTCAGCCCCAGCATTTT. It translates to CASSSAHRPQPQHF.

This sequence joins TRBV6-5 and TRBJ2-2; tentatively, D is TRBD1 or TRBD2 (5 bases each). The CDR3 is 16 residues long. Germline loops: CDR1 MNHEY, CDR2 SVGAGI. Trimming pared 2 bases from V and 3 bases from J, leaving 13 bases between. The CDR3 here is CASSYNPRGDTGELFF. CDR3 nucleotide sequence: TGTGCCAGCAGTTACAACCCAAGAGGGGACACCGGGGAGCTGTTTTTT.

This clone was detected a few times. V and J are TRBV6-5 and TRBJ1-1, with 8 positions matching TRBD1. Looked up from germline, CDR1 is MNHEY and CDR2 is SVGAGI. The V segment lost 2 bases and the J segment 7 bases; nucleotides outside the gene matches: 3. The CDR3 covers 13 residues. CDR3 in DNA: TGTGCCAGCAGTTACCAGGGGACAGGTGAAGCTTTCTTT. Amino acids: CASSYQGTGEAFF.

This chain uses TRBV28 with TRBJ1-2; possibly TRBD1 for D (6 bases). CDR1 is MDHEN and CDR2 is SYDVKM in the germline V gene. CDR3 size: 13 residues. V was cut by 5 bases and J by 7 bases, with 14 bases left in between. CDR3 protein: CASSATGLSGYTF. The CDR3 DNA reads TGTGCCAGCAGTGCTACAGGGCTGAGTGGCTACACCTTC.

The sample holds one count of this clone. V usage is TRBV6-4 and J usage is TRBJ2-3; the D gene could be TRBD1 or TRBD2 (5 bases each). The length of the CDR3 is 13 residues. The germline V and J ends were trimmed by 4 bases and 6 bases, with 11 bases remaining between them. CDR1 MRHNA and CDR2 SNTAGT come from the germline V gene. CDR3 DNA sequence: TGTGCCAGCAGTGTCCGGGACGGGGATACGCAGTATTTT. This codes for CASSVRDGDTQYF.